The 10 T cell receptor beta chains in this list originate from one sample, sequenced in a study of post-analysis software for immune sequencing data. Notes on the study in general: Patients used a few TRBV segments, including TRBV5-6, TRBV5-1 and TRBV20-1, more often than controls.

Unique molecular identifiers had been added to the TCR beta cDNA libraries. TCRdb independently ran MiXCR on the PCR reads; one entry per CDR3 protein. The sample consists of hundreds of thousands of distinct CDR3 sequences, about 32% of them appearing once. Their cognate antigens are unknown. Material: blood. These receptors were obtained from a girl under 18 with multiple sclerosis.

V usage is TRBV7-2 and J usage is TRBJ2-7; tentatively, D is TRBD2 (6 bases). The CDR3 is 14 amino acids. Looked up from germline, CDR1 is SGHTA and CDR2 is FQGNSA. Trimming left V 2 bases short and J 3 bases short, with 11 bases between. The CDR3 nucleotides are TGTGCCAGCAGCTTAAGGAGGGGCCTCTACGAGCAGTACTTC. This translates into CASSLRRGLYEQYF.

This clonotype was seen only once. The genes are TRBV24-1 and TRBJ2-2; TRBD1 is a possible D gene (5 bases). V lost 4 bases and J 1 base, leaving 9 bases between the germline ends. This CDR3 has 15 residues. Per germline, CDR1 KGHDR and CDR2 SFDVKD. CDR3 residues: CATSDMTENTGELFF. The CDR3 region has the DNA TGTGCCACCAGTGACATGACAGAGAACACCGGGGAGCTGTTTTTT.

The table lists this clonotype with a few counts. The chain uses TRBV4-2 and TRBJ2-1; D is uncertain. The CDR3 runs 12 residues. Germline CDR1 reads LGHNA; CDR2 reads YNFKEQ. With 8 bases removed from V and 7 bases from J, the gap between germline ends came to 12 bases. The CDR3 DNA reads TGTGCCAGCGACAACCCTAATAATGAGCAGTTCTTC. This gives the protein CASDNPNNEQFF.

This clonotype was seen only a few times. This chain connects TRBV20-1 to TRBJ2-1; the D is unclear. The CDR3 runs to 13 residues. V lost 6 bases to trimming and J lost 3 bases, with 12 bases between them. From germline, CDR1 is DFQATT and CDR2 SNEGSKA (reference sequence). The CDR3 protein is CSARQWDYNEQFF. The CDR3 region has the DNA TGCAGTGCGAGGCAGTGGGACTACAATGAGCAGTTCTTC.

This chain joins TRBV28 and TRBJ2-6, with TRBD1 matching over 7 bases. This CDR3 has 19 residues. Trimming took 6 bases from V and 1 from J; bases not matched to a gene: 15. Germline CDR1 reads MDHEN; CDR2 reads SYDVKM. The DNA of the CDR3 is TGTGCCAGCAGGGGGTCGTTCGGACAGGTTTTTTCTGGGGCCAACGTCCTGACTTTC. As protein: CASRGSFGQVFSGANVLTF.

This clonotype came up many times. CDR3 sequence (DNA): TGCAGTGCTACCGAACTAGCGGGCCTCACAGATACGCAGTATTTT. Protein product: CSATELAGLTDTQYF. This chain joins TRBV20-1 and TRBJ2-3; 9 nucleotides agree with TRBD2. The CDR3 has 15 residues. Trimming cost V 4 bases and J 2 bases; bases outside gene matches: 7. Germline values: CDR1 DFQATT, CDR2 SNEGSKA (reference sequence).

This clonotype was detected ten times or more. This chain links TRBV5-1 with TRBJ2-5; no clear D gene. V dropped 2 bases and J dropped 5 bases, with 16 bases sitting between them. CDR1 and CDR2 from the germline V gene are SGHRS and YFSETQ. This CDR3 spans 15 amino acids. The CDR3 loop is CASSLNEPSRETQYF. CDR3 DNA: TGCGCCAGCAGCTTAAATGAACCCAGTCGGGAGACCCAGTACTTC.

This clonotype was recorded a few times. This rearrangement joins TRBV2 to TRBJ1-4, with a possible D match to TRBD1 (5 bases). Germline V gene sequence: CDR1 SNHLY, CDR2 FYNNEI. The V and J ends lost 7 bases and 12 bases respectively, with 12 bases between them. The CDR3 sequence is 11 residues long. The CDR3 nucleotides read TGTGCCAGCATTATCACGGGGGAACTGTTTTTT. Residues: CASIITGELFF.

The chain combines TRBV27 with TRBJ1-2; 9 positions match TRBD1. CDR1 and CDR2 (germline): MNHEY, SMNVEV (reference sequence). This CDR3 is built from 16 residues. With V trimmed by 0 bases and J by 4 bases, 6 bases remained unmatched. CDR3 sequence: CASSLSSGQGSYGYTF. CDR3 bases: TGTGCCAGCAGTTTATCGTCGGGACAGGGTTCCTATGGCTACACCTTC.

For the CDR3, the DNA is TGCAGTGCTAGACGTTCTTACGGGAGTGTTACGTATGAGCAGTTCTTC. Protein sequence: CSARRSYGSVTYEQFF. The chain has TRBV20-1 and TRBJ2-1; TRBD2 might be the D (6 bases). Trimming pared 2 bases from V and 8 bases from J, leaving 22 bases between. Looked up from germline, CDR1 is DFQATT and CDR2 is SNEGSKA (reference sequence). The CDR3 covers 16 residues.